This T cell receptor (beta chain) was profiled in a study of shared clonotypes between healthy human individuals. Findings of the study overall: Among the subsets, naive ones generally showed larger estimated richness than memory ones.

On this clone: Its antigen is still unknown.

CDR1 SGHVS and CDR2 FNYEAQ come from the germline V gene. With 1 base removed from V and 0 bases from J, the gap between germline ends came to 13 bases. The CDR3 runs to 16 residues. Deep level was the assay's run setting. Here immunoSEQ multiplex PCR was the method, and the copy in TCRdb shows in-frame clones only, minus some. This sample carries about 2,500,000 clones, 85% to 95% of them seen once, and the ten largest clones take around 0.14%. Material for sequencing was naive CD4+ T cells sorted from blood. The subset was: CD45RA+ positively selected. The clonotype comes from a man aged 18 to 30 in good health. V gene TRBV7-6 combines with J gene TRBJ2-7; TRBD2 might be the D (6 bases). The CDR3 DNA reads as TGTGCCAGCAGCTTAGGTGGCGGGGCAGTCTCCTACGAGCAGTACTTC. Translating gives CASSLGGGAVSYEQYF.